The rows below give T cell receptor beta chains drawn from one sample of a study of T-cell reconstitution after alpha-beta-depleted transplantation in children. TCRdb analysed the PCR reads with MiXCR anew, one entry per CDR3 protein. The sample records under 400,000 distinct CDR3 sequences, more than 20% being singletons. The sequences come from PBMCs, mostly from graft donor cells, collected 180 days after TCRalphabeta/CD19-depleted stem cell transplant. Receptors were obtained from a male patient younger than 18 who had a stem cell transplant for acute lymphoblastic leukemia, so the T cells may come from the graft donor. CDR3s include the opening cysteine and the closing phenylalanine or tryptophan. A D gene is named only where the DNA matches it firmly. Expanded clones get a size class; other rows say once, few or many, or leave the size out.

abundance	v_gene	d_gene	j_gene	CDR3aa	CDR3nt
-	TRBV6-5	TRBD2	TRBJ2-1	CASSYWTSGRASFSEQFF	TGTGCCAGCAGTTATTGGACTAGCGGGAGGGCGTCCTTCAGTGAGCAGTTCTTC
few	TRBV20-1	TRBD1	TRBJ2-7	CSAPGTGQGTYEQYF	TGCAGTGCCCCAGGGACAGGACAGGGGACCTACGAGCAGTACTTC
-	TRBV2	-	TRBJ1-1	CASSDDVNTEAFF	TGTGCCAGCAGTGACGACGTAAACACTGAAGCTTTCTTT
-	TRBV5-5	TRBD1	TRBJ2-7	CASSLGGTVAYEQYF	TGTGCCAGCAGCTTGGGTGGGACAGTTGCCTACGAGCAGTACTTC
-	TRBV12-3/TRBV12-4	-	TRBJ1-1	CASSLIHYTEAFF	TGTGCCAGCAGTTTAATACACTACACTGAAGCTTTCTTT
-	TRBV9	-	TRBJ1-1	CASSPPYGWAEAFF	TGTGCCAGCAGCCCCCCTTACGGATGGGCTGAAGCTTTCTTT
few	TRBV4-1	TRBD1	TRBJ1-1	CASSQVGTGGRNTEAFF	TGCGCCAGCAGCCAAGTAGGGACAGGGGGGAGGAACACTGAAGCTTTCTTT
few	TRBV5-1	-	TRBJ1-4	CASSGASAGNEKLFF	TGCGCCAGCAGCGGGGCTTCGGCAGGGAATGAAAAACTGTTTTTT
few	TRBV10-1	-	TRBJ1-5	CASSGRRQYSNQPQHF	TGCGCCAGCAGTGGGCGAAGGCAATATAGCAATCAGCCCCAGCATTTT
-	TRBV30	TRBD2	TRBJ2-1	CAWSSGRGNEQFF	TGTGCCTGGAGTAGCGGGAGGGGTAATGAGCAGTTCTTC
-	TRBV7-2	-	TRBJ1-1	CASSSRGGSNTEAFF	TGTGCCAGCAGCTCCCGGGGGGGTTCGAACACTGAAGCTTTCTTT
-	TRBV19	-	TRBJ1-5	CASSIARNQPQHF	TGTGCCAGTAGTATAGCCCGCAATCAGCCCCAGCATTTT
-	TRBV29-1	TRBD2	TRBJ2-7	CSAAGLAGGLTYEQYF	TGCAGCGCCGCTGGACTAGCGGGAGGGTTAACCTACGAGCAGTACTTC
once	TRBV19	-	TRBJ2-7	CASSIPGEYREQYF	TGTGCCAGTAGTATACCTGGGGAATATCGCGAGCAGTACTTC
few	TRBV29-1	TRBD2	TRBJ2-7	CSVGLAHEQYF	TGCAGCGTTGGACTAGCCCACGAGCAGTACTTC
-	TRBV5-1	TRBD2	TRBJ2-7	CASSFLAGGSSYEQYF	TGCGCCAGCAGCTTTTTGGCGGGAGGTAGCTCCTACGAGCAGTACTTC
-	TRBV5-1	TRBD2	TRBJ2-1	CASSSTSGRYNEQFF	TGCGCCAGCAGCTCGACTAGCGGGAGGTACAATGAGCAGTTCTTC
few	TRBV14	-	TRBJ1-5	CASSRSNQPQHF	TGTGCCAGCAGTCGTAGCAATCAGCCCCAGCATTTT
few	TRBV5-1	-	TRBJ2-1	CASSYYSVNEQFF	TGCGCCAGCAGCTATTATTCGGTAAATGAGCAGTTCTTC
-	TRBV11-1	-	TRBJ1-6	CASSLAGHLRVHNSPLHF	TGTGCCAGCAGCTTAGCGGGACACCTACGCGTACATAATTCACCCCTCCACTTT
few	TRBV9	TRBD2	TRBJ2-2	CASSVGLAGGWGAFTGELFF	TGTGCCAGCAGCGTAGGTCTAGCGGGGGGATGGGGGGCCTTCACCGGGGAGCTGTTTTTT
many	TRBV12-3/TRBV12-4	TRBD1	TRBJ2-3	CASRSRTGPQYF	TGTGCCAGCAGATCTAGGACAGGCCCGCAGTATTTT
few	TRBV7-3	TRBD2	TRBJ2-1	CASSSPGTSASNEQFF	TGTGCCAGCAGCTCACCCGGGACTAGCGCGTCTAATGAGCAGTTCTTC
few	TRBV4-1	-	TRBJ1-2	CASSQEGTGTYGYTF	TGCGCCAGCAGCCAAGAGGGCACAGGAACCTATGGCTACACCTTC
few	TRBV12-3/TRBV12-4	-	TRBJ1-2	CASSFNRAQNF	TGTGCCAGCAGTTTTAACAGGGCCCAAAACTTC
-	TRBV20-1	TRBD2	TRBJ2-7	CSARSVDPGGSGEQYF	TGCAGTGCTAGATCGGTAGATCCGGGAGGTTCGGGGGAGCAGTACTTC
many	TRBV29-1	-	TRBJ2-3	CSVRYGTDTQYF	TGCAGCGTTCGATACGGCACAGATACGCAGTATTTT
-	TRBV5-1	TRBD1	TRBJ2-7	CASSPRPGQVPYEQYF	TGCGCCAGCAGCCCCCGTCCGGGACAGGTACCCTACGAGCAGTACTTC
-	TRBV4-2	TRBD1	TRBJ1-1	CASSPGDRGKDTEAFF	TGTGCCAGCAGCCCTGGGGACAGGGGGAAGGACACTGAAGCTTTCTTT
few	TRBV27	-	TRBJ2-5	CASLNGGTQYF	TGTGCCAGTTTAAACGGCGGAACCCAGTACTTC
-	TRBV5-1	TRBD2	TRBJ2-2	CASSGRLAGGPVGELFF	TGCGCCAGCAGCGGGCGACTAGCGGGAGGGCCCGTCGGGGAGCTGTTTTTT
-	TRBV5-1	-	TRBJ2-5	CASSLFVGETQYF	TGCGCCAGCAGCTTGTTTGTAGGGGAGACCCAGTACTTC
few	TRBV5-1	-	TRBJ2-1	CASSGGRGLSYNEQFF	TGCGCCAGCAGCGGAGGTCGGGGTCTTTCCTACAATGAGCAGTTCTTC
-	TRBV28	TRBD1	TRBJ2-5	CASKAYRETGEETQYF	TGTGCCAGCAAGGCCTATCGTGAGACAGGGGAAGAGACCCAGTACTTC
few	TRBV29-1	-	TRBJ2-4	CSVGRLTRVGNIQYF	TGCAGCGTCGGTCGTCTCACTCGGGTGGGAAACATTCAGTACTTC
many	TRBV14	-	TRBJ2-1	CASSQESGVLPRGNEQFF	TGTGCCAGCAGCCAAGAGAGTGGGGTGCTCCCCCGGGGCAATGAGCAGTTCTTC
-	TRBV7-2	TRBD2	TRBJ2-1	CASIWGLAYNEQFF	TGTGCCAGCATCTGGGGACTAGCCTACAATGAGCAGTTCTTC
few	TRBV7-2	-	TRBJ2-3	CASSSHGGRTDTQYF	TGTGCCAGCAGCTCCCACGGGGGACGCACAGATACGCAGTATTTT
-	TRBV2	TRBD2	TRBJ2-2	CASSSGRWKLFF	TGTGCCAGCAGTAGCGGGAGGTGGAAGCTGTTTTTT
few	TRBV2	-	TRBJ1-1	CASTPTGRTEAFF	TGTGCCAGCACCCCTACAGGTCGAACTGAAGCTTTCTTT
-	TRBV24-1	TRBD2	TRBJ2-5	CATSSTSPQREGLETQYF	TGTGCCACCAGCTCCACCTCGCCCCAGCGGGAGGGCCTCGAGACCCAGTACTTC
-	TRBV20-1	-	TRBJ1-5	CSASFRDNQPQHF	TGCAGTGCTAGCTTCAGGGACAATCAGCCCCAGCATTTT
-	TRBV5-6	TRBD2	TRBJ2-7	CASSFTSDEQYF	TGTGCCAGCAGCTTTACTAGCGACGAGCAGTACTTC
-	TRBV5-1	-	TRBJ1-1	CASSLVRQAFENTEAFF	TGCGCCAGCAGCTTGGTAAGACAGGCCTTTGAGAACACTGAAGCTTTCTTT
few	TRBV20-1	TRBD2	TRBJ2-2	CSAYSGRATGELFF	TGCAGTGCTTATAGCGGGAGGGCAACCGGGGAGCTGTTTTTT
-	TRBV7-9	-	TRBJ2-3	CASSWWGRNTDTQYF	TGTGCCAGCAGCTGGTGGGGTCGGAACACAGATACGCAGTATTTT
-	TRBV20-1	TRBD2	TRBJ2-7	CSARDPREKPYEQYF	TGCAGTGCTAGAGATCCGCGGGAGAAACCCTACGAGCAGTACTTC
few	TRBV4-1	-	TRBJ2-2	CASSPDAAGYGELFF	TGCGCCAGCAGCCCAGACGCGGCCGGGTACGGGGAGCTGTTTTTT
few	TRBV4-1	-	TRBJ2-7	CASSQEKLAGKYEQYF	TGCGCCAGCAGCCAAGAGAAACTAGCAGGAAAATACGAGCAGTACTTC
few	TRBV11-2	-	TRBJ1-5	CASSPLGGNQPQHF	TGTGCCAGCAGCCCTCTCGGCGGCAATCAGCCCCAGCATTTT